This T cell receptor (beta chain) derives from a study of T cells of healthy individuals. MiXCR, applied by TCRdb to the 5' RACE reads, yields one record per CDR3 protein. The profile shows about 53,000 distinct CDR3 sequences, about 15% of them singletons. This clonotype appeared many times. Germline V CDR1 and CDR2: LNHDA, SQIVND (reference sequence). The germline V and J ends were trimmed by 5 bases and 0 bases, with 10 bases remaining between them. There are 14 residues in the CDR3. This clonotype was sampled from a human donor in good health. The V call is TRBV19, the J call TRBJ1-1; no clear D gene. The CDR3 coding sequence is TGTGCCAGTAGTTCTCCGGGCCTGAACACTGAAGCTTTCTTT. Encoded protein: CASSSPGLNTEAFF.